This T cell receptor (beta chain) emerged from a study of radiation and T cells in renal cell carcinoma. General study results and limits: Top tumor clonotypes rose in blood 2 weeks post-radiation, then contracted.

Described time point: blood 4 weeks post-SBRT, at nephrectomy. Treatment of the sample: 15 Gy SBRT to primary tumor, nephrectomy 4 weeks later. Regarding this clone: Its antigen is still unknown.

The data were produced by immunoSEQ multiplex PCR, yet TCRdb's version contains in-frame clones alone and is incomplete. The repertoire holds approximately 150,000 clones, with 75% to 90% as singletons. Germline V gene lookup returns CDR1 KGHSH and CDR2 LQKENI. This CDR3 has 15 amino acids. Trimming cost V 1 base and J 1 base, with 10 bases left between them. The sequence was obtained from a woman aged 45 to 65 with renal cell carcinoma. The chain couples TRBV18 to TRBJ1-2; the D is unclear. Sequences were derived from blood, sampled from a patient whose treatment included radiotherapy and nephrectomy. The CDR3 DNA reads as TGTGCCAGCTCACCACAATATCAGGATAACTATGGCTACACCTTC. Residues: CASSPQYQDNYGYTF.